A single sample gave rise to the 23 T cell receptor beta chains below, sequenced in a study of T cell responses to AZD1222 COVID-19 vaccine. TCRdb's table, derived via immunoSEQ multiplex PCR, lists solely in-frame clones and lacks some. Of roughly 150,000 clones in the sample, around nine tenths were seen once. The specimen comprised peripheral blood, sampled 28 days after the second AZD1222 dose. The receptor set was obtained from an adult who received the AZD1222 COVID-19 vaccine.

V is TRBV5-6 and J is TRBJ2-5; weak D call: TRBD1 (6 bases). Germline CDR1 SGHDT, CDR2 YYEEEE. Trimming cost V 6 bases and J 1 base, with 7 bases left between them. The CDR3 spans 12 residues. The CDR3: CASNRAQETQYF. CDR3 DNA sequence: TGTGCCAGCAACAGGGCCCAAGAGACCCAGTACTTC.

This clone showed up just a few times. CDR3 in DNA: TGTGCCAGCAGCTTAATCAGGAACACTGAAGCTTTCTTT. This codes for CASSLIRNTEAFF. The chain has TRBV11-2 and TRBJ1-1; D unclear. Germline V lookup: CDR1 SGHAT, CDR2 FQNNGV. Deletions cut 2 bases from V and 1 base from J, with 5 bases between. The CDR3 is 13 residues long.

The J gene is TRBJ2-5, the V gene TRBV19, with D possibly being TRBD1 (6 bases). From germline, CDR1 is LNHDA and CDR2 SQIVND (reference sequence). With 5 bases removed from V and 4 bases from J, the gap between germline ends came to 17 bases. The CDR3 runs 15 residues. The CDR3 DNA follows: TGTGCCAGTAGTCGTACCATTACAGGGACAGAGACCCAGTACTTC. Translating gives CASSRTITGTETQYF. Variable domain in full (rest from reference TRBV19 and TRBJ2-5): DGGITQSPKYLFRKEGQNVTLSCEQNLNHDAMYWYRQDPGQGLRLIYYSQIVNDFQKGDIAEGYSVSREKKESFPLTVTSAQKNPTAFYLCASSRTITGTETQYFGPGTRLLVL.

This clone has more than one count but fewer than ten. The chain carries TRBV15 and TRBJ1-5, with a tentative D call TRBD1 (6 bases). Trimming left V 1 base short and J 1 base short, with 26 bases between. The CDR3 length is 21 residues. Germline V CDR1 and CDR2: LNHNV, YYDKDF (reference sequence). CDR3 nucleotide sequence: TGTGCCACCAGCAGAGGGCAAGGTGTGGACAGTACCGTTTTGAGCAATCAGCCCCAGCATTTT. It translates to CATSRGQGVDSTVLSNQPQHF.

The V gene is TRBV28, the J gene TRBJ2-1; D perhaps matches TRBD1 (5 bases). This CDR3 is built from 15 residues. The germline CDR1 and CDR2 sequences are MDHEN and SYDVKM. Trimming removed 6 bases at V and 3 bases at J, with 15 bases between. The DNA for the CDR3 is TGTGCCAGCAGAACCCCCGGGCAGGGCTACAATGAGCAGTTCTTC. This translates into CASRTPGQGYNEQFF.

The genes are TRBV4-3 and TRBJ1-3, with TRBD1 matching 7 bases. Trimming cost V 0 bases and J 2 bases; bases outside gene matches: 4. Germline V CDR1 and CDR2: LGHNA, YSLEER. The CDR3 consists of 16 residues. CDR3 coding DNA: TGCGCCAGCAGCCAAGAACCTCAGGGGGCTGGAAACACCATATATTTT. Encoded protein: CASSQEPQGAGNTIYF.

The DNA for the CDR3 is TGTGCCAGCAGCCGAGGGTACTCCTACGAGCAGTACTTC. Its protein product is CASSRGYSYEQYF. This chain joins TRBV14 and TRBJ2-7; weak D call: TRBD2 (5 bases). The CDR3 extends over 13 amino acids. Germline V gene sequence: CDR1 SGHDN, CDR2 FVKESK. The V and J ends lost 4 bases and 0 bases respectively, with 7 bases between them.

The gene calls are TRBV30 and TRBJ1-1, with 7 bases lining up with TRBD1. Germline CDR1 reads GTSNPN; CDR2 reads SVGIG (reference sequence). With 0 bases clipped from V and 5 bases from J, the junction kept 6 bases outside the gene matches. This CDR3 region has 14 residues. The CDR3 DNA follows: TGTGCCTGGAGTGTTCTACAGGGGAGAACTGAAGCTTTCTTT. Protein product: CAWSVLQGRTEAFF.

CDR3 DNA: TGTGCCAGCAGTTGGGGTGGGGGTCAGCCCCAGCATTTT. Its translation: CASSWGGGQPQHF. The genes are TRBV6-2 or TRBV6-3 and TRBJ1-5; TRBD1 is a possible D gene (5 bases). Per the germline V gene, CDR1 is MNHEY and CDR2 is SVGEGT. Between the trimmed V and J ends, which lost 4 bases and 6 bases, there was a span of 10 bases. The CDR3 loop spans 13 amino acids.

The rearrangement joins TRBV9 to TRBJ1-2; D call uncertain. CDR1 and CDR2 from the germline V gene are SGDLS and YYNGEE. Trimming took 0 bases from V and 7 from J, leaving 13 bases between them. The CDR3 runs to 14 residues. The DNA for the CDR3 is TGTGCCAGCAGCGTAGACCAGACCCCCCTTGGCTACACCTTC. This codes for CASSVDQTPLGYTF.

The V call is TRBV7-9, the J call TRBJ2-2, with 9 nucleotides matching TRBD2. CDR1 is SEHNR, CDR2 FQNEAQ, per germline (reference sequence). The CDR3 contains 18 residues. V was clipped by 5 bases and J by 3 bases; unmatched bases: 13. CDR3 in amino acids: CASSLSGGPVFHTGELFF. The CDR3 bases are TGTGCCAGCAGCCTTAGCGGGGGCCCCGTTTTCCACACCGGGGAGCTGTTTTTT.

The chain carries TRBV11-2 and TRBJ1-1; the D is unclear. V lost 4 bases and J 8 bases, leaving 11 bases between the germline ends. The CDR3 runs 12 residues. Germline CDR1 reads SGHAT; CDR2 reads FQNNGV. CDR3 sequence: CASSSMTNEAFF. The CDR3 coding sequence is TGTGCCAGCAGCTCCATGACAAACGAAGCTTTCTTT. The variable domain in full, with the rest retrieved from reference TRBV11-2 and TRBJ1-1, is EAGVAQSPRYKIIEKRQSVAFWCNPISGHATLYWYQQILGQGPKLLIQFQNNGVVDDSQLPKDRFSAERLKGVDSTLKIQPAKLEDSAVYLCASSSMTNEAFFGQGTRLTVV.

The V call is TRBV6-5, the J call TRBJ1-3, with D possibly TRBD1 on 5 matching bases. The germline CDR1 and CDR2 sequences are MNHEY and SVGAGI. The CDR3 contains 15 residues. The V end was cut by 6 bases, the J end by 0 bases, with 12 bases between. The CDR3 spells CASSRGGSSGNTIYF. The DNA of the CDR3 is TGTGCCAGCAGCCGTGGGGGGTCCTCTGGAAACACCATATATTTT.

There are a few counts of this clone. The chain uses TRBV25-1 and TRBJ2-3, with 7 bases lining up with TRBD1. The length of the CDR3 is 16 residues. Trimming removed 3 bases from V and 1 base from J; junction bases left unmatched: 7. CDR1 is MGHDK and CDR2 is SYGVNS in the germline V gene. In nucleotides, the CDR3 is TGTGCCAGCAGTGATCGAGACAGGGACCGCACAGATACGCAGTATTTT. Translation: CASSDRDRDRTDTQYF.

This rearrangement joins TRBV19 to TRBJ1-5; D ambiguous. V was shortened by 4 bases and J by 0 bases, with 7 bases between the two germline ends. CDR3 size: 14 residues. Germline V lookup: CDR1 LNHDA, CDR2 SQIVND (reference sequence). In nucleotides, the CDR3 is TGTGCCAGTAGTAGAAGGCATAGCAATCAGCCCCAGCATTTT. It codes for CASSRRHSNQPQHF.

The V gene is TRBV6-5, the J gene TRBJ1-1; tentative D call: TRBD1 (6 bases). CDR1 and CDR2 from the germline V gene are MNHEY and SVGAGI. Trimming left V 6 bases short and J 5 bases short, with 16 bases between. This CDR3 spans 14 amino acids. The CDR3: CASSLSQGRTEAFF. The CDR3 nucleotides are TGTGCCAGCAGCCTAAGCCAGGGGCGGACTGAAGCTTTCTTT.

V gene TRBV5-1 combines with J gene TRBJ2-7; perhaps D is TRBD1 or TRBD2 (5 bases each). V was shortened by 4 bases and J by 1 base, with 9 bases between the two germline ends. Per germline, CDR1 SGHRS and CDR2 YFSETQ. The CDR3 has 13 amino acids. The chain's CDR3 is CASSGGPSYEQYF. For the CDR3, the DNA is TGCGCCAGCAGCGGGGGACCGTCCTACGAGCAGTACTTC.

This rearrangement joins TRBV7-9 to TRBJ2-7; tentatively, D is TRBD2 (5 bases). CDR3 size: 15 residues. The V gene's germline CDR1 is SEHNR and CDR2 FQNEAQ (reference sequence). V lost 1 base and J 0 bases, leaving 10 bases between the germline ends. The CDR3 bases are TGTGCCAGCAGCTTAGACGTAGGGAGCTCCTACGAGCAGTACTTC. Protein sequence: CASSLDVGSSYEQYF.

V usage is TRBV5-8 and J usage is TRBJ2-5; D may correspond to TRBD1 or TRBD2 (5 bases each). The CDR3 spans 19 residues. Germline CDR1 and CDR2: SGHTS and YDEGEE. V gave up 0 bases and J gave up 0 bases, with 21 bases separating them. As DNA, the CDR3 is TGTGCCAGCAGCTTGGCCAGTCGTCCTTCTGGGGGAGACCAAGAGACCCAGTACTTC. It is translated as CASSLASRPSGGDQETQYF. The full variable domain, its missing parts supplied by reference TRBV5-8 and TRBJ2-5, is EAGVTQSPTHLIKTRGQQATLRCSPISGHTSVYWYQQALGLGLQFLLWYDEGEERNRGNFPPRFSGRQFPNYSSELNVNALELEDSALYLCASSLASRPSGGDQETQYFGPGTRLLVL.

The rearrangement uses TRBV12-3 or TRBV12-4 and TRBJ1-5; D remains unclear. V was trimmed by 3 bases and J by 5 bases, leaving 8 bases between them. The CDR3 length is 13 residues. CDR3 residues: CASSLSGYQPQHF. The CDR3 bases are TGTGCCAGCAGTTTGTCAGGTTATCAGCCCCAGCATTTT.

This clone appeared a single time. The V and J genes are TRBV18 and TRBJ1-6; 8 bases match TRBD1. The CDR3 is made up of 16 amino acids. The germline V gene encodes CDR1 KGHSH and CDR2 LQKENI. With 6 bases clipped from V and 7 bases from J, the junction kept 11 bases outside the gene matches. The CDR3 protein is CASSPSGTGINSPLHF. The DNA of the CDR3 is TGTGCCAGCTCCCCTAGTGGGACAGGAATCAATTCACCCCTCCACTTT.

This chain joins TRBV2 and TRBJ2-7, with TRBD2 as a possible D gene (5 bases). The CDR3 has 15 residues. In germline, CDR1 is SNHLY, CDR2 FYNNEI. V was trimmed by 1 base and J by 4 bases, leaving 14 bases between them. The CDR3 protein is CASSEDGKGFYEQYF. The CDR3 DNA is TGTGCCAGCAGTGAAGACGGGAAGGGTTTTTACGAGCAGTACTTC.

The chain recombines TRBV4-2 with TRBJ1-3; D not certain. Trimming removed 4 bases at V and 3 bases at J, with 19 bases between. Germline CDR1 and CDR2: LGHNA and YNFKEQ. The CDR3 is 17 amino acids. In DNA, the CDR3 is TGTGCCAGCAGCCGATCAACTGCGGGGAGTGGTGGAAACACCATATATTTT. Amino acid sequence: CASSRSTAGSGGNTIYF.